Following are 15 T cell receptor beta chains from one sample sequenced in a study of T-cell reconstitution after alpha-beta-depleted transplantation in children. Unique molecular identifiers were used to barcode this TCRbeta library. In TCRdb, the PCR reads were re-called with MiXCR into one record per CDR3 protein. The data show just under 250,000 distinct CDR3 sequences, about 23% seen once. The source was PBMCs, collected before TCRalphabeta/CD19-depleted stem cell transplant. These receptor sequences come from a girl under 10 years old with Fanconi anemia, due to receive a stem cell transplant.

The rearrangement uses TRBV28 and TRBJ2-1; 8 nucleotides line up with TRBD1. The CDR3 runs to 18 residues. Germline V CDR1 and CDR2: MDHEN, SYDVKM. Trimming cost V 6 bases and J 0 bases; bases outside gene matches: 13. Here the CDR3 DNA reads TGTGCCAGCAGGCTTAGACAGGGGAGTCTAGTCTCCTACAATGAGCAGTTCTTC. It yields the protein CASRLRQGSLVSYNEQFF.

This clonotype was detected only a few times. The J gene is TRBJ2-1, the V gene TRBV6-2 or TRBV6-3, with a possible D match to TRBD1 (5 bases). The CDR3 is 14 residues long. Germline V gene data show CDR1 as MNHEY and CDR2 as SVGEGT. V lost 2 bases and J lost 6, with 11 bases in between. The CDR3 reads CASSYRQLRNEQFF. The CDR3 bases are TGTGCCAGCAGTTACAGACAGTTGCGCAATGAGCAGTTCTTC.

The chain uses TRBV11-2 and TRBJ1-5; D ambiguous. The CDR3 spans 16 residues. With 0 bases removed from V and 0 bases from J, the gap between germline ends came to 9 bases. Germline CDR1 and CDR2: SGHAT and FQNNGV. CDR3 sequence (DNA): TGTGCCAGCAGCTTAGACGGACGGCATAGCAATCAGCCCCAGCATTTT. Encoded protein: CASSLDGRHSNQPQHF.

This clonotype has a single count. The gene calls are TRBV29-1 and TRBJ2-1; 10 nucleotides agree with TRBD2. The V segment lost 5 bases and the J segment 5 bases; nucleotides outside the gene matches: 6. This CDR3 contains 14 residues. From germline, CDR1 is SQVTM and CDR2 ANQGSEA. CDR3 sequence: CSVFRTSGHNEQFF. The CDR3 DNA reads as TGCAGCGTTTTTAGGACTAGCGGTCACAATGAGCAGTTCTTC.

The V and J genes are TRBV11-2 and TRBJ2-1, with TRBD1 matching 7 bases. Looked up from germline, CDR1 is SGHAT and CDR2 is FQNNGV. The CDR3 spans 18 residues. The V gene end was trimmed by 3 bases and the J gene end by 0 bases; junction bases not matched to a gene: 11. This CDR3 reads CASSLRGGDSFSYNEQFF. In DNA form, the CDR3 reads TGTGCCAGCAGCTTGAGAGGGGGCGATTCTTTCTCCTACAATGAGCAGTTCTTC.

J is TRBJ2-2 and V is TRBV20-1, with a weak D call TRBD2 (6 bases). The V and J ends lost 0 bases and 5 bases respectively, with 16 bases between them. Per the germline V gene, CDR1 is DFQATT and CDR2 is SNEGSKA (reference sequence). The CDR3 is made up of 16 amino acids. This CDR3 is CSAREYEGLSTGELFF. Here the CDR3 DNA reads TGCAGTGCTAGAGAGTATGAGGGACTCAGTACCGGGGAGCTGTTTTTT.

The chain employs TRBV30 and TRBJ2-3; no clear D. CDR1 and CDR2 (germline): GTSNPN, SVGIG (reference sequence). V lost 1 base, J lost 4 bases, and 0 bases lay in between. This CDR3 contains 10 residues. CDR3 in amino acids: CAWSADTQYF. The CDR3 DNA reads as TGTGCCTGGAGTGCAGATACGCAGTATTTT.

This clonotype was observed at least ten times. V is TRBV29-1 and J is TRBJ2-2, with 8 bases aligning to TRBD2. V shed 4 bases, J shed 0 bases, and the junction held 7 bases outside the gene matches. CDR3 length equals 16 residues. Germline CDR1 and CDR2: SQVTM and ANQGSEA. CDR3 in DNA: TGCAGCGTTGTCAGGGCGGGAGGATCGAACACCGGGGAGCTGTTTTTT. Translating it yields CSVVRAGGSNTGELFF.

J is TRBJ2-3 and V is TRBV4-2; 11 positions match TRBD2. The CDR3 is 17 amino acids. V shed 2 bases and J 5 bases; nucleotides not matched to a gene: 9. Germline V gives CDR1 LGHNA, CDR2 YNFKEQ. The CDR3 loop reads CASSQSIAGGPRDTQYF. CDR3 bases: TGTGCCAGCAGCCAAAGCATAGCGGGAGGGCCTAGAGATACGCAGTATTTT.

This clonotype was counted many times. The chain joins TRBV20-1 to TRBJ2-7, with D perhaps matching TRBD2 (5 bases). V was shortened by 0 bases and J by 4 bases, with 19 bases between the two germline ends. This CDR3 has 16 residues. The germline V gene has CDR1 DFQATT and CDR2 SNEGSKA (reference sequence). CDR3 in amino acids: CSARDGIGGSIYEQYF. The CDR3 DNA sequence: TGCAGTGCTAGAGATGGGATTGGCGGGTCCATTTACGAGCAGTACTTC.

V usage is TRBV27 and J usage is TRBJ2-7; TRBD1 aligns across 7 bases. J lost 4 bases, V lost 11 bases, and 8 bases had no gene match. This CDR3 is built from 12 residues. Germline lookup yields CDR1 MNHEY and CDR2 SMNVEV (reference sequence). In DNA, the CDR3 is TGTGCCTTCTCGGGACAGCATTACGAGCAGTACTTC. Translating it yields CAFSGQHYEQYF.

The CDR3 DNA is TGTGCCAGTAGTATGGTTAAGGGGCCCTACGAGCAGTACTTC. Its protein product is CASSMVKGPYEQYF. This rearrangement joins TRBV19 to TRBJ2-7; TRBD1 is a possible D gene (5 bases). The germline gives CDR1 LNHDA, CDR2 SQIVND (reference sequence). The CDR3 runs to 14 residues. V dropped 3 bases and J dropped 2 bases, with 11 bases sitting between them.

This chain connects TRBV7-9 to TRBJ2-3; D call uncertain. The V and J ends lost 3 bases and 1 base respectively, with 14 bases between them. Germline loops: CDR1 SEHNR, CDR2 FQNEAQ (reference sequence). The CDR3 has 16 amino acids. CDR3: CASSFFGVGGTDTQYF. In DNA, the CDR3 is TGTGCCAGCAGCTTTTTCGGAGTGGGCGGCACAGATACGCAGTATTTT.

This clonotype has only a few counts. This chain uses TRBV20-1 with TRBJ2-1; 8 bases agree with TRBD2. Trimming cost V 6 bases and J 4 bases; bases outside gene matches: 11. Per germline, CDR1 DFQATT and CDR2 SNEGSKA (reference sequence). This CDR3 region has 15 residues. DNA for the CDR3: TGCAGTGCCAGCGGCCCGGGAGGGCGATACAATGAGCAGTTCTTC. Its protein is CSASGPGGRYNEQFF.

This clonotype was seen more than once but under ten times. The CDR3, as DNA: TGTGCCAGCTCGATACTAGCGGGTCAGGGAGGTGAGCAGTTCTTC. The encoded protein is CASSILAGQGGEQFF. J is TRBJ2-1 and V is TRBV27; TRBD2 matches at 9 bases. The CDR3 consists of 15 residues. J was trimmed by 9 bases and V by 8 bases; bases with no gene match: 14. Germline loops: CDR1 MNHEY, CDR2 SMNVEV (reference sequence).